This T cell receptor beta chain was obtained from a study of shared clonotypes between healthy human individuals. On the study more broadly: The study enrolled two women and a few men aged 18 to 49.

Measured with immunoSEQ multiplex PCR; TCRdb has only the in-frame clones, and not every one. The repertoire holds over a million clones, with 95% to 97% as singletons. V gave up 9 bases and J gave up 2 bases; unmatched junction bases: 4. The CDR3 length is 14 residues. Germline V gives CDR1 SGDLS, CDR2 YYNGEE. This TCR derives from a man aged 25 to 40 in good health. What was sequenced was naive CD4+ T cells sorted from blood. Subset in this sample: CD45RA+ positively selected. The chain couples TRBV9 to TRBJ2-2; TRBD1 matches at 10 bases. Here the CDR3 DNA reads TGTGCCACCGGGACAGGGGAAAACACCGGGGAGCTGTTTTTT. Protein product: CATGTGENTGELFF.